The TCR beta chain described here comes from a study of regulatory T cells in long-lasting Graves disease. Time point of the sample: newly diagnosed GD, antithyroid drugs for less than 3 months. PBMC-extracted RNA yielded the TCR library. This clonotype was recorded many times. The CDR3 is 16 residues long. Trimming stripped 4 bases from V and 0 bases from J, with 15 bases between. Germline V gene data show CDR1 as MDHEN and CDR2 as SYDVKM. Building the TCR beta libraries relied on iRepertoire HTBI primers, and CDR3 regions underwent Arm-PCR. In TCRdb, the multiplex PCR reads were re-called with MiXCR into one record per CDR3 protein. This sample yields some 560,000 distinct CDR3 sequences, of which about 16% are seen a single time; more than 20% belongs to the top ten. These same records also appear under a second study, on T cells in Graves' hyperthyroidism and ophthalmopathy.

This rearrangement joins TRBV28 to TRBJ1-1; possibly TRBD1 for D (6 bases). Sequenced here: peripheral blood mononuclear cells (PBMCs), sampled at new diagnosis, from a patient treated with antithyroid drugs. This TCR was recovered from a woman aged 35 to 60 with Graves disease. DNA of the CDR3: TGTGCCAGCAGTTCGATGACTAGACAGGTGAACACTGAAGCTTTCTTT. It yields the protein CASSSMTRQVNTEAFF.